Listed here is a single TCR beta chain. Other DNA sequences within the sample encode an identical CDR3. Primers included in the PCR were 60 Vbeta and 13 Jbeta primers. Assay: immunoSEQ multiplex PCR; the TCRdb copy retains only in-frame clones and omits some. The table records 200,000 to 250,000 clones, approximately 78% of them present only once. The germline V gene encodes CDR1 GTSNPN and CDR2 SVGIG (reference sequence). The V and J ends lost 0 bases and 7 bases respectively, with 10 bases between them. This CDR3 is built from 13 residues. The data are from a study of cytomegalovirus exposure and HLA in healthy donors.

The sample comprised PBMCs. The chain recombines TRBV30 with TRBJ1-5; D may be TRBD1 (5 bases). This clonotype was obtained from a middle-aged woman in good health and CMV-seronegative. The CDR3 here is CAWSVQGGQPQHF. DNA of the CDR3: TGTGCCTGGAGTGTCCAGGGTGGGCAGCCCCAGCATTTT.